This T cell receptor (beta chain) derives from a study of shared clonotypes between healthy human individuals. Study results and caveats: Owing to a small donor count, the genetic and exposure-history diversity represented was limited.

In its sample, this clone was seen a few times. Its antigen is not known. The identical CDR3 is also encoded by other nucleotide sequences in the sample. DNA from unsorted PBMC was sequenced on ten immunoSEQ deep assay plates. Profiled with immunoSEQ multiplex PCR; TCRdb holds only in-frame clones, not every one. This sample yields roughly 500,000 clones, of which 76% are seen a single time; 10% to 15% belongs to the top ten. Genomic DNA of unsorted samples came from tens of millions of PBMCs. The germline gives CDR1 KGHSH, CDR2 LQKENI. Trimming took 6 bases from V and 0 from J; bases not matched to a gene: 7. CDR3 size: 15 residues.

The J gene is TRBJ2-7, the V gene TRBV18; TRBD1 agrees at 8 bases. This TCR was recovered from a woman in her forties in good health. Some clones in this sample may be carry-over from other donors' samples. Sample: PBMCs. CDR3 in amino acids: CASSDRDRSSYEQYF. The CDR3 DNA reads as TGTGCCAGCTCGGACCGGGACAGGAGCTCCTACGAGCAGTACTTC.